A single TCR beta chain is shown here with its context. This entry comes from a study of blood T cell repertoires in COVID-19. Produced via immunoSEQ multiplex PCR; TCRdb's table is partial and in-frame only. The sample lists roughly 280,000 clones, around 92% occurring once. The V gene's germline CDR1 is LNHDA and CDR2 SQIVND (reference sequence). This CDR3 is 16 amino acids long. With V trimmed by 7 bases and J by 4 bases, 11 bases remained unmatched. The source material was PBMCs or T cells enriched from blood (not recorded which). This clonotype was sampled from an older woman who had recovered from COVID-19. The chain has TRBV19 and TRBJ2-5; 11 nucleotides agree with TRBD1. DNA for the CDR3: TGTGCCAGTAAACTAGGACAGGGGGCTGGTTTAGAGACCCAGTACTTC. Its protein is CASKLGQGAGLETQYF.